What follows are 13 T cell receptor beta chains derived from one specimen sequenced in a study of blood T cell repertoires in COVID-19. Here immunoSEQ multiplex PCR was the method, and the copy in TCRdb shows in-frame clones only, minus some. There are about 130,000 clones in the sample; around 85% occur only once, and around 3% lies in the top ten. Sequenced material: peripheral blood. These receptors were collected from a woman aged 80 or older with COVID-19, enrolled during active disease.

The rearrangement joins TRBV9 to TRBJ1-1; D is perhaps TRBD1 (5 bases). CDR3 length equals 14 residues. Looked up from germline, CDR1 is SGDLS and CDR2 is YYNGEE. The V end was cut by 2 bases, the J end by 5 bases, with 13 bases between. The CDR3 DNA follows: TGTGCCAGCAGCGTGCAGGGCGTAGGAACTGAAGCTTTCTTT. It encodes CASSVQGVGTEAFF.

This clone was observed a single time. The V gene is TRBV24-1, the J gene TRBJ2-2; TRBD2 aligns across 7 bases. Germline V lookup: CDR1 KGHDR, CDR2 SFDVKD. With 5 bases clipped from V and 5 bases from J, the junction kept 4 bases outside the gene matches. The length of the CDR3 is 14 residues. DNA for the CDR3: TGTGCCACCAGTGCCAGCGGGACTACCGGGGAGCTGTTTTTT. It yields the protein CATSASGTTGELFF.

This chain links TRBV25-1 with TRBJ1-1; possibly TRBD1 for D (6 bases). The V gene lost 6 bases and the J gene lost 11 bases, with 13 bases spanning the gap. The CDR3 runs 11 residues. Germline-derived CDR1 and CDR2 are MGHDK and SYGVNS. This chain's CDR3 is CASREDREAFF. CDR3 nucleotides: TGTGCCAGCAGGGAGGACAGAGAGGCTTTCTTT.

This chain connects TRBV29-1 to TRBJ2-7; 7 nucleotides line up with TRBD2. This CDR3 region has 12 residues. Trimming at V came to 6 bases and at J to 4 bases, leaving 6 bases not matched to a gene. CDR1 and CDR2 (germline): SQVTM, ANQGSEA. The DNA for the CDR3 is TGCAGCGTCAGAACTAGCGCTTACGAGCAGTACTTC. Translation gives CSVRTSAYEQYF.

This rearrangement joins TRBV4-2 to TRBJ1-2; D is ambiguous. Germline V gene lookup returns CDR1 LGHNA and CDR2 YNFKEQ. The CDR3 spans 15 residues. The germline V and J ends were trimmed by 0 bases and 8 bases, with 16 bases remaining between them. The CDR3 DNA reads as TGTGCCAGCAGCCAAGATCTTCGGGGAGTAAGCGGCTACACCTTC. This codes for CASSQDLRGVSGYTF.

CDR3 sequence (DNA): TGTGCCAGCAGTTACGGTTCCCTACGTGAGCAGTACTTC. The encoded protein is CASSYGSLREQYF. The chain links TRBV6-6 to TRBJ2-7, with unresolved D. V was shortened by 2 bases and J by 7 bases, with 12 bases between the two germline ends. The CDR3 contains 13 residues. Looked up from germline, CDR1 is MNHNY and CDR2 is SVGAGI (reference sequence).

This clone has just a few counts. The chain carries TRBV28 and TRBJ2-3, with 7 nucleotides matching TRBD2. The CDR3 is 17 residues long. J gave up 4 bases and V 7 bases, and 17 bases lay outside the gene matches. Germline CDR1 is MDHEN and CDR2 is SYDVKM. The CDR3 sequence is CASTPAGGGSGADTQYF. The DNA of the CDR3 is TGTGCCAGCACCCCTGCAGGAGGTGGGAGCGGGGCAGATACGCAGTATTTT.

As to this clone: The same CDR3 can be traced to other DNA sequences in this sample. The chain combines TRBV28 with TRBJ2-7; no clear D gene. The germline CDR1 and CDR2 sequences are MDHEN and SYDVKM. CDR3 length: 13 amino acids. V gave up 2 bases and J gave up 0 bases, with 5 bases separating them. CDR3 coding DNA: TGTGCCAGCAGTTTAGGCAGCTCCTACGAGCAGTACTTC. This codes for CASSLGSSYEQYF. Together with reference TRBV28 and TRBJ2-7, the CDR3 gives the full variable domain: DVKVTQSSRYLVKRTGEKVFLECVQDMDHENMFWYRQDPGLGLRLIYFSYDVKMKEKGDIPEGYSVSREKKERFSLILESASTNQTSMYLCASSLGSSYEQYFGPGTRLTVT.

In its sample, this clone was seen a few times. Here the CDR3 DNA reads TGTGCCAGCAGTCTGTCTAACTATGGCTACACCTTC. It is translated as CASSLSNYGYTF. The rearrangement uses TRBV28 and TRBJ1-2; D is undetermined. V lost 5 bases to trimming and J lost 0 bases, with 4 bases between them. The CDR3 has 12 amino acids. From germline, CDR1 is MDHEN and CDR2 SYDVKM.

The chain couples TRBV3-1 (or the pseudogene TRBV3-2) to TRBJ1-1, with 7 nucleotides matching TRBD1. Looked up from germline, CDR1 is LGHDT and CDR2 is YNNKEL (reference sequence). The CDR3 totals 17 residues. The V segment lost 0 bases and the J segment 1 base; nucleotides outside the gene matches: 8. CDR3 DNA: TGTGCCAGCAGCCAAGATTCGCGGGGACAGCAGAACACTGAAGCTTTCTTT. This translates into CASSQDSRGQQNTEAFF.

The rearrangement links TRBV4-3 to TRBJ2-3; TRBD2 aligns across 8 bases. The trim removed 2 bases at V and 1 base at J, leaving 2 bases unmatched. Germline assignment: CDR1 LGHNA and CDR2 YSLEER. The length of the CDR3 is 15 residues. This CDR3 reads CASSQTSGRTDTQYF. CDR3 DNA sequence: TGCGCCAGCAGCCAAACTAGCGGACGCACAGATACGCAGTATTTT.

The chain recombines TRBV5-6 with TRBJ2-7, with TRBD1 matching 7 bases. The germline gives CDR1 SGHDT, CDR2 YYEEEE. With 6 bases clipped from V and 1 base from J, the junction kept 10 bases outside the gene matches. The length of the CDR3 is 15 residues. CDR3 DNA: TGTGCCAGCACCCTAGGGGACAGATATTCCTACGAGCAGTACTTC. This translates into CASTLGDRYSYEQYF.

The chain links TRBV9 to TRBJ2-2; 7 nucleotides line up with TRBD1. V gave up 6 bases and J gave up 10 bases; unmatched junction bases: 15. Germline V gene data show CDR1 as SGDLS and CDR2 as YYNGEE. CDR3 size: 15 residues. CDR3 DNA sequence: TGTGCCAGCACTTCTGGGCAGGGGGTTGTCTCGGAGCTGTTTTTT. The encoded protein is CASTSGQGVVSELFF.